The 15 T cell receptor beta chains listed next were all sequenced from one sample in a study of control samples from healthy donors and cancer patients (dated by TCRdb to between 2020 and 2021). Library preparation used the immunoSEQ multiplex PCR assay. Held by TCRdb, this immuneACCESS table contains in-frame sequences only and omits some clones. Under half of the omission traces to an unresolved V gene where checked; the cause of the rest is unknown. A total of approximately 97,000 clones appear in this sample, 85% of them only once. Of the sample, more than 15% falls within the top ten clones. Input material: blood. Every receptor here comes from a man aged 25-45 years in good health.

The chain is built from TRBV20-1 and TRBJ1-1; D is uncertain. V was clipped by 3 bases and J by 3 bases, with 8 bases between them. This CDR3 spans 12 amino acids. The V gene's germline CDR1 is DFQATT and CDR2 SNEGSKA (reference sequence). CDR3 sequence: CSASVGDTEAFF. CDR3 nucleotides: TGCAGTGCTAGTGTCGGGGACACTGAAGCTTTCTTT.

The rearrangement links TRBV19 to TRBJ1-5, with TRBD1 identical over 10 bases. The J segment lost 5 bases and the V segment lost 4 bases, leaving 8 bases of the junction unmatched. This CDR3 is 16 amino acids long. CDR1 LNHDA and CDR2 SQIVND come from the germline V gene (reference sequence). The CDR3 sequence: CASSTTWGQGYQPQHF. The CDR3 nucleotides read TGTGCCAGTAGTACAACCTGGGGACAGGGGTATCAGCCCCAGCATTTT.

This sequence joins TRBV12-3 or TRBV12-4 and TRBJ1-1; possibly TRBD1 for D (6 bases). V was shortened by 2 bases and J by 3 bases, with 7 bases between the two germline ends. This CDR3 comprises 13 residues. The DNA for the CDR3 is TGTGCCAGCAGTTTACAGGGGTACACTGAAGCTTTCTTT. Amino acids: CASSLQGYTEAFF.

On this clone: Germline is not matched at one junction end, which may reflect a read error. The gene calls are TRBV5-1 and TRBJ2-1, with D tentatively TRBD2 (5 bases). Germline CDR1 is SGHRS and CDR2 is YFSETQ. CDR3 size: 16 residues. Here the CDR3 DNA reads TGCGCCAGCAGATTGGCCGCACTAGGCTCCTACAATGAGCAGTTCTTC. Encoded protein: CASRLAALGSYNEQFF.

This clone showed up just once. The chain links TRBV27 to TRBJ2-5; 10 nucleotides line up with TRBD2. The CDR3 runs to 16 residues. Losses at the gene ends were 5 bases for V and 5 bases for J; bases not matched to a gene: 11. Germline loops: CDR1 MNHEY, CDR2 SMNVEV (reference sequence). DNA for the CDR3: TGTGCCAGCAGTCCCGCCCGAGCGGGGGGGCGGGAGACCCAGTACTTC. Translation: CASSPARAGGRETQYF.

The chain carries TRBV5-6 and TRBJ1-1, with a possible D match to TRBD1 (6 bases). Trimming pared 0 bases from V and 1 base from J, leaving 13 bases between. The germline CDR1 and CDR2 sequences are SGHDT and YYEEEE. The CDR3 extends over 16 amino acids. CDR3 in amino acids: CASSLVTGRANTEAFF. For the CDR3, the DNA is TGTGCCAGCAGCTTGGTAACAGGGAGGGCGAACACTGAAGCTTTCTTT.

The V call is TRBV5-1, the J call TRBJ1-6; D remains ambiguous. Germline V gene sequence: CDR1 SGHRS, CDR2 YFSETQ. The V gene lost 2 bases and the J gene lost 6 bases, with 9 bases spanning the gap. The CDR3 extends over 14 amino acids. CDR3: CASSFKGSNSPLHF. For the CDR3, the DNA is TGCGCCAGCAGCTTTAAGGGTTCTAATTCACCCCTCCACTTT.

This clone was found many times. V and J are TRBV7-9 and TRBJ2-3, with D perhaps TRBD1 (6 bases). Germline values: CDR1 SEHNR, CDR2 FQNEAQ (reference sequence). V lost 0 bases and J lost 2, with 9 bases in between. The CDR3 has 15 residues. CDR3 DNA sequence: TGTGCCAGCAGCTTAGCGGGGGCCGTCACAGATACGCAGTATTTT. Amino acid sequence: CASSLAGAVTDTQYF.

In this sample, this clone turned up a few times. This chain links TRBV6-5 with TRBJ1-1; D unresolved. Germline loops: CDR1 MNHEY, CDR2 SVGAGI. Trimming cost V 0 bases and J 4 bases, with 9 bases left between them. The length of the CDR3 is 14 residues. The CDR3 loop reads CASSYSTGVTEAFF. CDR3 DNA sequence: TGTGCCAGCAGTTACTCGACCGGGGTCACTGAAGCTTTCTTT.

This clone was found a few times. The chain links TRBV7-9 to TRBJ2-1; possibly TRBD2 for D (7 bases). Per germline, CDR1 SEHNR and CDR2 FQNEAQ (reference sequence). The CDR3 covers 14 residues. The germline V and J ends were trimmed by 8 bases and 4 bases, with 15 bases remaining between them. This chain's CDR3 is CASSEGGEYNEQFF. Written as DNA, the CDR3 is TGTGCCAGCTCGGAGGGGGGGGAATACAATGAGCAGTTCTTC.

V and J are TRBV5-6 and TRBJ1-5; unclear D gene. The germline V gene has CDR1 SGHDT and CDR2 YYEEEE. There are 14 residues in the CDR3. V was trimmed by 2 bases and J by 4 bases, leaving 10 bases between them. The CDR3 nucleotides read TGTGCCAGCAGCTTAAGACCGGCGAATCAGCCCCAGCATTTT. Protein: CASSLRPANQPQHF.

J is TRBJ1-1 and V is TRBV18; no firm D call. The CDR3 loop spans 13 amino acids. The germline V gene has CDR1 KGHSH and CDR2 LQKENI. V was cut by 1 base and J by 1 base, with 4 bases left in between. As DNA, the CDR3 is TGTGCCAGCTCACCACTACCGAACACTGAAGCTTTCTTT. This gives the protein CASSPLPNTEAFF.

The chain links TRBV25-1 to TRBJ1-2; D gene ambiguous. V lost 4 bases to trimming and J lost 10 bases, with 13 bases between them. Germline V gives CDR1 MGHDK, CDR2 SYGVNS. The CDR3 covers 12 residues. The CDR3 reads CASSAGRGVYTF. DNA for the CDR3: TGTGCCAGCAGTGCTGGAAGAGGTGTCTACACCTTC.

This sequence joins TRBV7-2 and TRBJ2-5, with 12 bases that match TRBD2. The CDR3 is made up of 16 amino acids. Germline V gene data show CDR1 as SGHTA and CDR2 as FQGNSA. The V segment lost 1 base and the J segment 7 bases; nucleotides outside the gene matches: 7. The chain's CDR3 is CASSLVPSGGAGTQYF. The CDR3 nucleotides read TGTGCCAGCAGCTTAGTTCCTAGCGGGGGGGCGGGGACCCAGTACTTC.

The V and J genes are TRBV5-1 and TRBJ2-1, with a weak D call TRBD2 (5 bases). Germline V lookup: CDR1 SGHRS, CDR2 YFSETQ. Trimming took off 4 bases at V and 3 bases at J, with 11 bases between the two ends. This CDR3 is built from 14 residues. CDR3 loop: CASSAGLDYNEQFF. The CDR3, as DNA: TGCGCCAGCAGCGCCGGACTCGACTACAATGAGCAGTTCTTC.